This T cell receptor (beta chain) was captured by sequencing in a study of cytomegalovirus exposure and HLA in healthy donors. Findings of the study overall: Fewer N-insertions (relative to the approximately 700-donor mean) were reportedly seen in an Asian-associated ancestry cluster in a later analysis.

With respect to this clone: No antigen is known for it.

V was pared by 4 bases and J by 4 bases, with 9 bases of the junction left unmatched. In germline, CDR1 is SGHTA, CDR2 FQGTGA. The CDR3 length is 16 residues. Vbeta (60) and Jbeta (13) primers were used in the PCR. Some clones are missing from TCRdb's copy, which holds only in-frame ones; the method was immunoSEQ multiplex PCR. The specimen's table records 130,000 to 150,000 clones. Sequenced material: PBMCs. This TCR was sampled from a woman in her 50s in good health and CMV-seronegative. V gene TRBV7-3 combines with J gene TRBJ2-1, with 8 bases aligning to TRBD2. The CDR3 loop reads CASSSPSGGGYNEQFF. CDR3 in DNA: TGTGCCAGCAGCTCCCCCTCCGGGGGGGGATACAATGAGCAGTTCTTC.